The following is a TCR beta chain sequence with its context. This record belongs to a study of T cells after somatic rescue of genetic block. The germline V gene encodes CDR1 SGHNT and CDR2 YYREEE (reference sequence). With V trimmed by 0 bases and J by 0 bases, 3 bases remained unmatched. The CDR3 extends over 16 amino acids. Repertoires were generated with immunoSEQ multiplex PCR, while TCRdb's copy carries only in-frame clones and drops some. The table has tens of thousands of clones, around 90% seen once. This chain connects TRBV5-4 to TRBJ2-3, with TRBD1 matching over 8 bases. Sequencing was carried out using peripheral blood mononuclear cells (PBMCs). The sequence came from a man aged 35 to 55. The CDR3 DNA sequence: TGTGCCAGCAGCTTGGGGCAGGGGGCAAGCACAGATACGCAGTATTTT. Amino acids: CASSLGQGASTDTQYF.